This T cell receptor (beta chain) is from a study of pediatric ulcerative colitis. Clones were read by immunoSEQ multiplex PCR, and TCRdb kept only the in-frame ones, dropping some. Here the sample spans about 60,000 clones, more than 75% being singletons. The CDR3 has 15 residues. V was clipped by 0 bases and J by 4 bases, with 11 bases between them. Germline V gene lookup returns CDR1 LNHNV and CDR2 YYDKDF (reference sequence). The clonotype was recovered from a boy aged 10-17 years who was a control in a study of pediatric ulcerative colitis. Sequencing was carried out using blood. This rearrangement joins TRBV15 to TRBJ2-3; possible D gene TRBD2, 6 bases. Here the CDR3 DNA reads TGTGCCACCAGCAGAGAACGTTCGGGAGCAGATACGCAGTATTTT. Translation: CATSRERSGADTQYF.